A single sample gave rise to the 32 T cell receptor beta chains below, sequenced in a study of T cell changes during pregnancy in multiple sclerosis. Repertoires were generated with immunoSEQ multiplex PCR, while TCRdb's copy carries only in-frame clones and drops some. This sample has tens of thousands of clones; under 95% occur once, and the top ten carry approximately 0.79%. The sequencing here drew on CD4+ T cells from peripheral blood mononuclear cells, taken in the third trimester of pregnancy. These receptors came from a female donor with multiple sclerosis, enrolled in a pregnancy study.

This clone was counted a single time. The chain recombines TRBV30 with TRBJ1-2; 7 bases agree with TRBD1. There are 12 residues in the CDR3. The germline V gene encodes CDR1 GTSNPN and CDR2 SVGIG (reference sequence). Germline trimming cut 4 bases from V and 5 bases from J; bases unmatched to any gene: 4. The CDR3: CAWKGQLYGYTF. The CDR3 nucleotides are TGTGCCTGGAAGGGACAGCTATATGGCTACACCTTC.

J is TRBJ2-5 and V is TRBV30, with D possibly TRBD2 on 5 matching bases. CDR1 GTSNPN and CDR2 SVGIG come from the germline V gene (reference sequence). V was pared by 3 bases and J by 5 bases, with 16 bases between. The CDR3 runs to 14 residues. The CDR3 DNA sequence: TGTGCCTGGAGCGGACCCTTTCCGGGGGAGACCCAGTACTTC. As protein: CAWSGPFPGETQYF.

V usage is TRBV11-2 and J usage is TRBJ2-7; weak D call: TRBD1 (6 bases). The CDR3 has 13 amino acids. Deletions cut 5 bases from V and 7 bases from J, with 15 bases between. Germline assignment: CDR1 SGHAT and CDR2 FQNNGV. In DNA, the CDR3 is TGTGCCAGCAGCCCCCGAGGGGGAGTAGAGCAGTACTTC. It specifies CASSPRGGVEQYF.

The chain employs TRBV7-2 and TRBJ2-1; no clear D gene. V gave up 5 bases and J gave up 2 bases, with 13 bases separating them. The germline V gene has CDR1 SGHTA and CDR2 FQGNSA. CDR3 length: 15 amino acids. The CDR3 protein is CASSPDDNPYNEQFF. The CDR3 DNA follows: TGTGCCAGCAGCCCCGACGACAATCCCTACAATGAGCAGTTCTTC.

The V call is TRBV9, the J call TRBJ2-7; no definite D call. Germline CDR1 and CDR2: SGDLS and YYNGEE. The CDR3 is 13 amino acids. V was pared by 0 bases and J by 4 bases, with 8 bases between. CDR3 nucleotides: TGTGCCAGCAGCGTAGCCCCGGGTTACGAGCAGTACTTC. It codes for CASSVAPGYEQYF.

The chain links TRBV5-6 to TRBJ2-7; D may be TRBD1 (6 bases). Per germline, CDR1 SGHDT and CDR2 YYEEEE. CDR3 length: 13 residues. Trimming left V 5 bases short and J 4 bases short, with 13 bases between. As DNA, the CDR3 is TGTGCCAGCAGGGGGAAGCAGGGGTACGAGCAGTACTTC. As protein: CASRGKQGYEQYF.

The V gene is TRBV27, the J gene TRBJ2-7; D unresolved. Deletions cut 4 bases from V and 2 bases from J, with 12 bases between. CDR3 length equals 14 residues. Looked up from germline, CDR1 is MNHEY and CDR2 is SMNVEV (reference sequence). Here the CDR3 reads CASSSLRGTYEQYF. DNA for the CDR3: TGTGCCAGCAGTTCCCTGCGAGGCACCTACGAGCAGTACTTC.

The rearrangement uses TRBV28 and TRBJ1-1; 9 bases map to TRBD1. CDR1 MDHEN and CDR2 SYDVKM come from the germline V gene. Trimming removed 5 bases from V and 8 bases from J; junction bases left unmatched: 6. CDR3 size: 13 residues. Written as DNA, the CDR3 is TGTGCCAGCAGTGTCGACAGGGGGGCCGAAGCTTTCTTT. Its protein is CASSVDRGAEAFF.

The rearrangement links TRBV6-1 to TRBJ2-7; no clear D. The CDR3 extends over 14 amino acids. The germline CDR1 and CDR2 sequences are MNHNS and SASEGT. V was pared by 3 bases and J by 0 bases, with 9 bases between. The CDR3 DNA is TGTGCCAGCAGTGATAAGCGCTACTCCTACGAGCAGTACTTC. It encodes CASSDKRYSYEQYF.

This chain joins TRBV12-5 and TRBJ2-6, with D hard to call. V shed 6 bases and J shed 0 bases, with 3 bases lying between them. The CDR3 is made up of 13 amino acids. Per germline, CDR1 LGHNT and CDR2 FRNRAP. The CDR3 is CASGSSGANVLTF. CDR3 nucleotide sequence: TGTGCTAGTGGCTCCTCTGGGGCCAACGTCCTGACTTTC.

The chain links TRBV5-5 to TRBJ2-7; weak D call: TRBD2 (6 bases). Germline lookup yields CDR1 SGHKS and CDR2 YYEKEE (reference sequence). V was pared by 0 bases and J by 3 bases, with 10 bases between. The CDR3 length is 14 residues. CDR3 protein: CASSLGLVGYEQYF. The CDR3 DNA sequence: TGTGCCAGCAGCTTGGGACTAGTGGGCTACGAGCAGTACTTC.

The CDR3 region is CASSITSGQGGYGYTF. DNA of the CDR3: TGTGCCAGTAGTATCACATCGGGACAGGGAGGCTATGGCTACACCTTC. The genes are TRBV19 and TRBJ1-2, with TRBD1 matching 9 bases. Germline loops: CDR1 LNHDA, CDR2 SQIVND (reference sequence). This CDR3 is 16 amino acids long. Germline trimming cut 3 bases from V and 4 bases from J; bases unmatched to any gene: 9.

V and J are TRBV5-1 and TRBJ1-2; 8 nucleotides align to TRBD1. Germline V lookup: CDR1 SGHRS, CDR2 YFSETQ. V shed 6 bases and J 4 bases; nucleotides not matched to a gene: 8. CDR3 length: 14 amino acids. CDR3 nucleotide sequence: TGCGCCAGCACGGACAGGGTGGGGGGCTATGGCTACACCTTC. This sequence encodes CASTDRVGGYGYTF.

The CDR3 loop is CASSRRAGEYEQYF. CDR3 bases: TGTGCCAGCAGCCGCCGAGCGGGGGAATACGAGCAGTACTTC. The gene calls are TRBV28 and TRBJ2-7; 8 bases line up with TRBD2. Germline lookup yields CDR1 MDHEN and CDR2 SYDVKM. J gave up 4 bases and V 6 bases, and 8 bases lay outside the gene matches. The CDR3 is 14 residues long. The variable domain in full, completed from reference TRBV28 and TRBJ2-7, reads DVKVTQSSRYLVKRTGEKVFLECVQDMDHENMFWYRQDPGLGLRLIYFSYDVKMKEKGDIPEGYSVSREKKERFSLILESASTNQTSMYLCASSRRAGEYEQYFGPGTRLTVT.

The chain carries TRBV6-1 and TRBJ2-7; 13 nucleotides align to TRBD2. CDR1 is MNHNS and CDR2 is SASEGT in the germline V gene. The CDR3 is 15 amino acids. V trimming: 4 bases; J trimming: 2 bases; junction bases outside the gene matches: 2. CDR3 DNA: TGTGCCAGCAGTGCAGGGACTAGCGGGACCTACGAGCAGTACTTC. Translating it yields CASSAGTSGTYEQYF.

This chain connects TRBV18 to TRBJ2-1; TRBD2 matches at 9 bases. The CDR3 is made up of 15 amino acids. The V gene's germline CDR1 is KGHSH and CDR2 LQKENI. V lost 6 bases and J lost 10; bases outside the gene matches: 13. The CDR3 region is CASSLGSGSVVEQFF. CDR3 sequence (DNA): TGTGCCAGCTCCCTCGGTAGCGGGAGTGTAGTAGAGCAGTTCTTC.

The chain is built from TRBV9 and TRBJ1-6; 11 positions agree with TRBD1. Germline V gene lookup returns CDR1 SGDLS and CDR2 YYNGEE. The CDR3 is made up of 15 amino acids. The J segment lost 7 bases and the V segment lost 3 bases, leaving 3 bases of the junction unmatched. The CDR3 loop is CASSGGQGENSPLHF. The DNA of the CDR3 is TGTGCCAGCAGCGGGGGACAGGGGGAGAATTCACCCCTCCACTTT.

The chain has TRBV29-1 and TRBJ1-2; D perhaps matches TRBD1 (5 bases). CDR3 length: 11 amino acids. Germline lookup yields CDR1 SQVTM and CDR2 ANQGSEA. The V and J ends lost 2 bases and 8 bases respectively, with 9 bases between them. CDR3 sequence: CSVEQGGGYTF. CDR3 DNA: TGCAGCGTTGAACAGGGAGGGGGCTACACCTTC.

This clone was seen just once. The chain recombines TRBV6-1 with TRBJ2-7; 10 positions agree with TRBD2. The CDR3 runs to 13 residues. The V and J ends lost 3 bases and 6 bases, in that order; junction bases with no gene match: 2. Germline V CDR1 and CDR2: MNHNS, SASEGT. The CDR3: CASSEQREGEQYF. The CDR3 nucleotides are TGTGCCAGCAGTGAGCAGCGGGAGGGCGAGCAGTACTTC.

The chain recombines TRBV18 with TRBJ2-7; maybe TRBD1 (5 bases). From germline, CDR1 is KGHSH and CDR2 LQKENI. This CDR3 comprises 14 residues. Trimming shortened V by 3 bases and J by 6 bases, and 15 bases separated the two germline ends. CDR3: CASSPPAFRGEQYF. The CDR3 nucleotides are TGTGCCAGCTCACCCCCTGCTTTTAGGGGCGAGCAGTACTTC.

The CDR3 sequence: CASSINRDRVEQFF. As DNA, the CDR3 is TGTGCCAGCAGCATAAACCGGGACAGGGTTGAGCAGTTCTTC. The chain links TRBV5-6 to TRBJ2-1; 9 positions agree with TRBD1. The CDR3 extends over 14 amino acids. V dropped 4 bases and J dropped 9; count of bases not matched to a gene: 8. The V gene's germline CDR1 is SGHDT and CDR2 YYEEEE.

This clone was detected only a few times. J is TRBJ1-1 and V is TRBV29-1; D is undetermined. Germline V gene sequence: CDR1 SQVTM, CDR2 ANQGSEA. The CDR3 consists of 10 residues. The CDR3 sequence: CSAGGLEAFF. CDR3 DNA: TGCAGTGCCGGAGGCCTTGAAGCTTTCTTT. The whole variable domain, remainder taken from reference TRBV29-1 and TRBJ1-1, is SAVISQKPSRDICQRGTSLTIQCQVDSQVTMMFWYRQQPGQSLTLIATANQGSEATYESGFVIDKFPISRPNLTFSTLTVSNMSPEDSSIYLCSAGGLEAFFGQGTRLTVV.

The chain carries TRBV28 and TRBJ2-7; 10 positions match TRBD2. Germline V gene data show CDR1 as MDHEN and CDR2 as SYDVKM. J lost 3 bases, V lost 5 bases, and 10 bases had no gene match. This CDR3 comprises 16 residues. The CDR3 DNA reads TGTGCCAGCAGTCCAACCCTAGCGGGAGCCATCTACGAGCAGTACTTC. It encodes CASSPTLAGAIYEQYF.

V gene TRBV19 combines with J gene TRBJ2-6, with 7 bases identical to TRBD2. Germline CDR1 reads LNHDA; CDR2 reads SQIVND (reference sequence). V gave up 5 bases and J gave up 2 bases; unmatched junction bases: 3. The CDR3 has 15 residues. The CDR3 DNA sequence: TGTGCCAGTAGTCGGAGCGGGGCTGGGGCCAACGTCCTGACTTTC. Protein sequence: CASSRSGAGANVLTF.

The chain joins TRBV29-1 to TRBJ2-7, with TRBD1 identical over 7 bases. V was pared by 7 bases and J by 4 bases, with 4 bases of the junction left unmatched. From germline, CDR1 is SQVTM and CDR2 ANQGSEA. CDR3 length: 11 amino acids. In DNA form, the CDR3 reads TGCAGCGGGATACAGGGGTACGAGCAGTACTTC. Protein sequence: CSGIQGYEQYF.

This clone was seen only once. The chain uses TRBV4-1 and TRBJ2-2; weak D call: TRBD1 (5 bases). The germline gives CDR1 MGHRA, CDR2 YSYEKL. Trimming cost V 2 bases and J 4 bases, with 14 bases left between them. The CDR3 extends over 16 amino acids. The CDR3: CASSQQGSHPTGELFF. CDR3 sequence (DNA): TGCGCCAGCAGCCAACAGGGATCCCACCCCACCGGGGAGCTGTTTTTT.

The V gene is TRBV6-6, the J gene TRBJ2-5; TRBD2 aligns across 12 bases. This CDR3 spans 15 amino acids. Looked up from germline, CDR1 is MNHNY and CDR2 is SVGAGI (reference sequence). Germline trimming cut 5 bases from V and 5 bases from J; bases unmatched to any gene: 6. This CDR3 is CASSRPSGRAETQYF. The CDR3 region has the DNA TGTGCCAGCAGTCGGCCTAGCGGGAGGGCGGAGACCCAGTACTTC.

A single count supports this clone. The V and J genes are TRBV30 and TRBJ2-3; unclear D gene. This CDR3 spans 13 amino acids. The V end was cut by 0 bases, the J end by 4 bases, with 8 bases between. CDR1 and CDR2 from the germline V gene are GTSNPN and SVGIG (reference sequence). CDR3: CAWSVTPADTQYF. CDR3 nucleotides: TGTGCCTGGAGTGTTACCCCGGCAGATACGCAGTATTTT.

The chain couples TRBV27 to TRBJ2-7; TRBD1 aligns across 8 bases. Germline values: CDR1 MNHEY, CDR2 SMNVEV (reference sequence). The CDR3 loop spans 13 amino acids. The V and J ends lost 4 bases and 4 bases, in that order; junction bases with no gene match: 3. The CDR3 DNA reads as TGTGCCAGCAGTTCCAACAGGGGGTACGAGCAGTACTTC. Translated: CASSSNRGYEQYF.

The J gene is TRBJ2-7, the V gene TRBV28, with a weak D call TRBD2 (6 bases). V lost 2 bases and J lost 2, with 10 bases in between. The CDR3 is 14 residues long. Germline CDR1 and CDR2: MDHEN and SYDVKM. CDR3 residues: CASSLPGLAYEQYF. The CDR3, as DNA: TGTGCCAGCAGTTTACCGGGACTCGCCTACGAGCAGTACTTC.

V and J are TRBV6-5 and TRBJ2-7; 7 nucleotides match TRBD2. The trim removed 5 bases at V and 1 base at J, leaving 8 bases unmatched. The CDR3 is 15 residues long. Germline values: CDR1 MNHEY, CDR2 SVGAGI. CDR3 in amino acids: CASSPIAGVSYEQYF. The DNA for the CDR3 is TGTGCCAGCAGTCCGATTGCGGGAGTTTCCTACGAGCAGTACTTC.

The chain employs TRBV28 and TRBJ1-1; 8 positions agree with TRBD1. J lost 3 bases, V lost 4 bases, and 7 bases had no gene match. The CDR3 is 15 amino acids. Germline V CDR1 and CDR2: MDHEN, SYDVKM. CDR3 sequence: CASSSSTTGDTEAFF. DNA of the CDR3: TGTGCCAGCAGTTCGTCAACGACAGGGGACACTGAAGCTTTCTTT.